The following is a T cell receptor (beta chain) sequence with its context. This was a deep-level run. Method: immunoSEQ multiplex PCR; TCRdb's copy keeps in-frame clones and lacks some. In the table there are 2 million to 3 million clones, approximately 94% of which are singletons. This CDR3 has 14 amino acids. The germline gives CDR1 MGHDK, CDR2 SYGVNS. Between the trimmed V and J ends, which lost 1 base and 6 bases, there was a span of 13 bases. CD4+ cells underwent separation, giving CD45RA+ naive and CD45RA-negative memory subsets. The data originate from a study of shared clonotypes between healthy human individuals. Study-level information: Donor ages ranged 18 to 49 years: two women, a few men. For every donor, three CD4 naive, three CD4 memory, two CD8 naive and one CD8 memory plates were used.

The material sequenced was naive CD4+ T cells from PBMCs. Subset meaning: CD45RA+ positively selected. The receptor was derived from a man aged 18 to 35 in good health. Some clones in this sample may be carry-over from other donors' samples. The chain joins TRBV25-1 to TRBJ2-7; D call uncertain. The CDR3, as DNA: TGTGCCAGCAGTGAATTCGGGCCCGCGTTCGAGCAGTACTTC. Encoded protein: CASSEFGPAFEQYF.